This passage covers 18 T cell receptor beta chains from one sample sequenced in a study of metastatic and nonmetastatic thyroid tumors. MiXCR reprocessed the PCR reads for TCRdb. The table shows about 53,000 clones, with more than 20% occurring only once. All patients were untreated before thyroid surgery. Sequencing was done on a sample of blood. The source of these receptors is a female donor with papillary thyroid cancer or a benign thyroid nodule (not recorded which). Some clones in this sample may be carry-over from other donors' samples.

This clone was seen a few times. It may be a read error: a sequence one base away is much more abundant. Within the sample, other DNA sequences also encode this same CDR3. The chain uses TRBV28 and TRBJ2-5; 9 nucleotides line up with TRBD1. The CDR3 consists of 13 residues. CDR1 is MDHEN, CDR2 SYDVKM, per germline. Here the CDR3 reads CASSRTGEETQYF. The CDR3, as DNA: TGTGCCAGCAGTCGGACAGGGGAAGAGACACAGTACTTC.

This clone was detected many times. The chain has TRBV28 and TRBJ1-5; D might be TRBD1 (6 bases). V was pared by 6 bases and J by 1 base, with 10 bases between. This CDR3 is built from 14 residues. From germline, CDR1 is MDHEN and CDR2 SYDVKM. The CDR3 sequence: CASRNRASNQPQHF. The CDR3 nucleotides are TGTGCCAGCAGAAACAGGGCCAGCAATCAGCCCCAGCATTTT.

This clone appeared many times. The chain employs TRBV27 and TRBJ2-3; 9 bases are a match to TRBD2. V was clipped by 2 bases and J by 1 base; unmatched bases: 7. CDR1 MNHEY and CDR2 SMNVEV come from the germline V gene (reference sequence). The CDR3 is 17 amino acids. CDR3 DNA sequence: TGTGCCAGCAGTTTACAGTTACGCGGGAGGGGCACAGATACGCAGTATTTT. Residues: CASSLQLRGRGTDTQYF.

On this clone itself: At one end the junction does not follow the germline gene, possibly because of a read error. The genes are TRBV5-1 and TRBJ2-7; D unclear. Germline V gene lookup returns CDR1 SGHRS and CDR2 YFSETQ. The CDR3 is 15 residues long. CDR3 nucleotide sequence: TGCGCCAGCTGCTTGGATGTACAGACGATCTACGAGCAGAACTTC. It translates to CASCLDVQTIYEQNF.

The table lists this clone with a few counts. This chain joins TRBV24-1 and TRBJ2-7; TRBD2 agrees at 11 bases. The CDR3 is 13 amino acids. J gave up 6 bases and V 6 bases, and 3 bases lay outside the gene matches. Germline V lookup: CDR1 KGHDR, CDR2 SFDVKD. The CDR3 loop reads CATSSLAGGEQYF. CDR3 bases: TGTGCCACCAGTAGTCTAGCGGGAGGCGAGCAGTACTTC.

This clone has at least ten counts. The chain uses TRBV28 and TRBJ2-1; a possible D gene is TRBD1 (5 bases). CDR1 and CDR2 (germline): MDHEN, SYDVKM. The CDR3 has 14 amino acids. Trimming removed 2 bases at V and 3 bases at J, with 8 bases between. CDR3 DNA: TGTGCCAGCAGTTTAGAACAGGACTACAATGAGCAGTTCTTC. Its translation is CASSLEQDYNEQFF.

This clone was picked up many times. A read error is possible here, since a much larger clone lies one base away. The chain joins TRBV28 to TRBJ2-2; 7 bases agree with TRBD2. The CDR3 loop spans 18 amino acids. Losses at the gene ends were 7 bases for V and 6 bases for J; bases not matched to a gene: 20. CDR1 MDHEN and CDR2 SYDVKM come from the germline V gene. The CDR3 DNA is TGTGCCAGCATCCTCGGCGGGAGCCCCCTCGTCGGGGCCGGGGAGCTGTTTTTT. It encodes CASILGGSPLVGAGELFF.

This clone was recorded a few times. A read error may be the cause here, since a much bigger clone is one base away. The rearrangement links TRBV15 to TRBJ2-3, with unresolved D. Trimming took off 7 bases at V and 4 bases at J, with 21 bases between the two ends. The germline CDR1 and CDR2 sequences are LNHNV and YYDKDF (reference sequence). The CDR3 has 16 residues. The CDR3 DNA is TGTGCCACCATCAGCTTCTCCGGAACGGAGCCAGATACGCAGTATTTT. It is translated as CATISFSGTEPDTQYF.

This clone was detected many times. V and J are TRBV6-1 and TRBJ1-1; D remains unclear. V was cut by 4 bases and J by 0 bases, with 12 bases left in between. This CDR3 has 15 amino acids. Per the germline V gene, CDR1 is MNHNS and CDR2 is SASEGT. CDR3 coding DNA: TGTGCCAGCAGTGTGTGGACTGCGATGAACACTGAAGCTTTCTTT. It codes for CASSVWTAMNTEAFF.

This clone was seen at least ten times. V is TRBV9 and J is TRBJ2-7, with D perhaps TRBD1 (5 bases). Trimming left V 0 bases short and J 0 bases short, with 16 bases between. Germline lookup yields CDR1 SGDLS and CDR2 YYNGEE. There are 17 residues in the CDR3. The CDR3 DNA is TGTGCCAGCAGCGTAGGAGCTGGGGCCCGCGACTCCTACGAGCAGTACTTC. Translation gives CASSVGAGARDSYEQYF.

As regards this clone: A much more abundant neighbour one base away suggests this may be a read error. The chain has TRBV5-2 and TRBJ2-1; TRBD1, the table's D call, was not compared with the DNA. TRBV5-2 is shown as a pseudogene. There are 15 residues in the CDR3. This CDR3 reads CASSHDGQTYNEQFF. As DNA, the CDR3 is TGTGCCAGCAGTCACGACGGACAGACATACAATGAGCAGTTCTTC.

This clone came up many times. The rearrangement links TRBV30 to TRBJ1-1; D gene uncertain. The germline gives CDR1 GTSNPN, CDR2 SVGIG (reference sequence). This CDR3 spans 14 amino acids. V was trimmed by 4 bases and J by 1 base, leaving 13 bases between them. This CDR3 reads CAWIEWTANTEAFF. CDR3 DNA: TGTGCCTGGATCGAATGGACGGCGAACACTGAAGCTTTCTTT.

There are many counts of this clone. The chain is built from TRBV6-2 or TRBV6-3 and TRBJ2-2; D unresolved. The CDR3 spans 13 residues. Germline V CDR1 and CDR2: MNHEY, SVGEGT. V was trimmed by 8 bases and J by 3 bases, leaving 10 bases between them. The DNA for the CDR3 is TGTGCCAGCTTCACGAGTTACACCGGGGAGCTGTTTTTT. It encodes CASFTSYTGELFF.

This clone was seen repeatedly, ten times or more. The chain recombines TRBV6-1 with TRBJ2-5, with D perhaps TRBD1 (6 bases). The CDR3 extends over 15 amino acids. CDR1 MNHNS and CDR2 SASEGT come from the germline V gene. The V end was cut by 2 bases, the J end by 3 bases, with 13 bases between. DNA of the CDR3: TGTGCCAGCAGTGAATTGGTTCCAGGGGAAGAGACCCAGTACTTC. It encodes CASSELVPGEETQYF.

In its sample, this clone was seen many times. As DNA, the CDR3 is TGTGCCAGCAGTACACGCATAGGGGACAGCCAAGAGACCCAGTACTTC. This encodes CASSTRIGDSQETQYF. V usage is TRBV28 and J usage is TRBJ2-5, with TRBD1 matching over 7 bases. With V trimmed by 5 bases and J by 1 base, 10 bases remained unmatched. The CDR3 has 16 residues. Germline V gives CDR1 MDHEN, CDR2 SYDVKM.

This clone was found many times. This rearrangement joins TRBV4-1 to TRBJ2-5; 8 bases line up with TRBD2. Trimming took 1 base from V and 2 from J; bases not matched to a gene: 12. CDR1 MGHRA and CDR2 YSYEKL come from the germline V gene. The CDR3 totals 18 residues. The CDR3 coding sequence is TGCGCCAGCAGCCAAGTAGCCAGCGGGAGCCCAGGGCAAGAGACCCAGTACTTC. It encodes CASSQVASGSPGQETQYF.

In the case of this clone: Because the CDR3's place on the DNA is in doubt, the DNA is left out and the CDR3 is given as listed by TCRdb. The gene calls are TRBV5-1 and TRBJ1-3. CDR1 SGHRS and CDR2 YFSETQ come from the germline V gene. The CDR3 is 16 residues long, counting both termini. The CDR3 loop is CASSLWALGAGNTIYF.

This clone was observed many times. V and J are TRBV7-9 and TRBJ1-3; the D gene is possibly TRBD1 (6 bases). V was clipped by 3 bases and J by 7 bases, with 10 bases between them. Germline V gene sequence: CDR1 SEHNR, CDR2 FQNEAQ (reference sequence). This CDR3 contains 13 residues. The CDR3 coding sequence is TGTGCCAGCAGCTTTGGACAGTTGAACACCATATATTTT. This encodes CASSFGQLNTIYF.